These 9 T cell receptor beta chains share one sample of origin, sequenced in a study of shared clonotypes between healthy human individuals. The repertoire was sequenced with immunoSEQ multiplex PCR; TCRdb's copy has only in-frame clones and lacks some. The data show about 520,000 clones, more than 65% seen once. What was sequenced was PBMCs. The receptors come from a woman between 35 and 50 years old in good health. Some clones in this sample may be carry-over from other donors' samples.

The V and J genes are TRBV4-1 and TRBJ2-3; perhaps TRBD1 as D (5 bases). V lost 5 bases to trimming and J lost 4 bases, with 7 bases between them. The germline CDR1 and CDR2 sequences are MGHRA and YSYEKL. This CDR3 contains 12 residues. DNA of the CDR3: TGCGCCAGCAGCAAGACAGCAGATACGCAGTATTTT. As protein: CASSKTADTQYF.

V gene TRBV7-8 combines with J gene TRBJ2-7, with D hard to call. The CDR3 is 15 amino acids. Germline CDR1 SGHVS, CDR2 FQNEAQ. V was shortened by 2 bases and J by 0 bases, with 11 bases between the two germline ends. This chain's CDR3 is CASSLRTLLSYEQYF. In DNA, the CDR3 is TGTGCCAGCAGCTTACGTACACTACTCTCCTACGAGCAGTACTTC.

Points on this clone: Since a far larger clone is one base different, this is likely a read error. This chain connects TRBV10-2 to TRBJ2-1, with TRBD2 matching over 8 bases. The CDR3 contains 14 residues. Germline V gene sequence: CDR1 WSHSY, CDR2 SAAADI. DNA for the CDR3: TGCGCCAGCAGGCGGGAGGCCGCGATCAATGGGCAGTTCTTC. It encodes CASRREAAINGQFF.

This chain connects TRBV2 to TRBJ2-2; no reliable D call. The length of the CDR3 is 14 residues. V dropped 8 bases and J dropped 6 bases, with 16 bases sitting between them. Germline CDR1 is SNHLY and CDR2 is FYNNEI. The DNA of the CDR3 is TGTGCCAGCCTCGGAAATGGGGAAGCCGGGGAGCTGTTTTTT. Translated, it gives CASLGNGEAGELFF.

The chain's CDR3 is CASSFPGNQPQHF. In DNA form, the CDR3 reads TGTGCCAGCAGCTTTCCTGGCAATCAGCCCCAGCATTTT. The chain couples TRBV7-2 to TRBJ1-5; D call uncertain. The CDR3 is 13 amino acids. With 3 bases removed from V and 2 bases from J, the gap between germline ends came to 5 bases. CDR1 is SGHTA, CDR2 FQGNSA, per germline.

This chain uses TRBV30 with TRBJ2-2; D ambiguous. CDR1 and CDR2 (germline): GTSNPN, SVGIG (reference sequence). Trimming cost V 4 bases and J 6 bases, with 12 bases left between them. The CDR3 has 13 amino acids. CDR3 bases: TGTGCCTGGAACCTAGGGCCAGCCGGGGAGCTGTTTTTT. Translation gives CAWNLGPAGELFF.

CDR3 nucleotide sequence: TGTGCCAGCAGCCCACCGGGGGGAAGAACTAATGAAAAACTGTTTTTT. Translated, it gives CASSPPGGRTNEKLFF. V and J are TRBV7-2 and TRBJ1-4; TRBD1 is a possible D gene (5 bases). V lost 5 bases and J 1 base, leaving 14 bases between the germline ends. This CDR3 comprises 16 residues. The germline CDR1 and CDR2 sequences are SGHTA and FQGNSA.

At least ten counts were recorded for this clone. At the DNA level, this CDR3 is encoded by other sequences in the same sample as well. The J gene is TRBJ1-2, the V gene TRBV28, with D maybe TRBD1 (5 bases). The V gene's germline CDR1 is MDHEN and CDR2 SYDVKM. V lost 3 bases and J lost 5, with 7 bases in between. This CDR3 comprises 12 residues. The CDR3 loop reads CASSLKGYGYTF. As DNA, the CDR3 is TGTGCCAGCAGTTTGAAGGGGTATGGCTACACCTTC.

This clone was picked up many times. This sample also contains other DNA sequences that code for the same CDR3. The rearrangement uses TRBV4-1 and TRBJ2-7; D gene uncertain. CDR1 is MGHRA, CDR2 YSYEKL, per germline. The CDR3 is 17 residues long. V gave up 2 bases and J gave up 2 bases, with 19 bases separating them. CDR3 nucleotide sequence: TGCGCCAGCAGCCAACCCCTAACGACTTACACCCCCTACGAGCAGTACTTC. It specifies CASSQPLTTYTPYEQYF.